This paragraph covers one T cell receptor (beta chain) sequence. V lost 5 bases, J lost 3 bases, and 13 bases lay in between. CDR3 size: 15 residues. The V gene's germline CDR1 is SEHNR and CDR2 FQNEAQ (reference sequence). The sample originates from a study of blood T cell repertoires in COVID-19. Whole-study context: Collection of acute and convalescent COVID-19 samples took place in the United States, Italy and Spain. In each case, the material was cDNA or gDNA derived from T cells, B-cell-depleted T cells, or PBMCs.

This table comes from immunoSEQ multiplex PCR, and its TCRdb copy is limited to in-frame clones, with some not included. Of about 120,000 clones in the sample, around 88% were seen once. Sequencing was done on a sample of peripheral blood. V and J are TRBV7-9 and TRBJ1-4; D perhaps matches TRBD1 (6 bases). The sequence derives from a man over 45 with acute or convalescent COVID-19. The CDR3 sequence: CASSRTRGPNEKLFF. CDR3 DNA sequence: TGTGCCAGCAGCCGGACCAGGGGTCCTAATGAAAAACTGTTTTTT. The full variable domain, completed using reference TRBV7-9 and TRBJ1-4, is DTGVSQNPRHKITKRGQNVTFRCDPISEHNRLYWYRQTLGQGPEFLTYFQNEAQLEKSRLLSDRFSAERPKGSFSTLEIQRTEQGDSAMYLCASSRTRGPNEKLFFGSGTQLSVL.